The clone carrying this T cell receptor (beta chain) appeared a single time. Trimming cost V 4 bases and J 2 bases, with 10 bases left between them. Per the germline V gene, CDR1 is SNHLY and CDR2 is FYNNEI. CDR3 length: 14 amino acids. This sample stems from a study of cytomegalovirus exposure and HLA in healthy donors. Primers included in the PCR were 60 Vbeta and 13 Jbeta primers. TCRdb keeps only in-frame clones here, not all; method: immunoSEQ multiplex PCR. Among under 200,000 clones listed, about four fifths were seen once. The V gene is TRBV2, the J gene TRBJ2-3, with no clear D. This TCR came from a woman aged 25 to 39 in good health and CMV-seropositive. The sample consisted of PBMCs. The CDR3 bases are TGTGCCAGCAGTGCTACTCGCTACACAGATACGCAGTATTTT. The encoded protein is CASSATRYTDTQYF.